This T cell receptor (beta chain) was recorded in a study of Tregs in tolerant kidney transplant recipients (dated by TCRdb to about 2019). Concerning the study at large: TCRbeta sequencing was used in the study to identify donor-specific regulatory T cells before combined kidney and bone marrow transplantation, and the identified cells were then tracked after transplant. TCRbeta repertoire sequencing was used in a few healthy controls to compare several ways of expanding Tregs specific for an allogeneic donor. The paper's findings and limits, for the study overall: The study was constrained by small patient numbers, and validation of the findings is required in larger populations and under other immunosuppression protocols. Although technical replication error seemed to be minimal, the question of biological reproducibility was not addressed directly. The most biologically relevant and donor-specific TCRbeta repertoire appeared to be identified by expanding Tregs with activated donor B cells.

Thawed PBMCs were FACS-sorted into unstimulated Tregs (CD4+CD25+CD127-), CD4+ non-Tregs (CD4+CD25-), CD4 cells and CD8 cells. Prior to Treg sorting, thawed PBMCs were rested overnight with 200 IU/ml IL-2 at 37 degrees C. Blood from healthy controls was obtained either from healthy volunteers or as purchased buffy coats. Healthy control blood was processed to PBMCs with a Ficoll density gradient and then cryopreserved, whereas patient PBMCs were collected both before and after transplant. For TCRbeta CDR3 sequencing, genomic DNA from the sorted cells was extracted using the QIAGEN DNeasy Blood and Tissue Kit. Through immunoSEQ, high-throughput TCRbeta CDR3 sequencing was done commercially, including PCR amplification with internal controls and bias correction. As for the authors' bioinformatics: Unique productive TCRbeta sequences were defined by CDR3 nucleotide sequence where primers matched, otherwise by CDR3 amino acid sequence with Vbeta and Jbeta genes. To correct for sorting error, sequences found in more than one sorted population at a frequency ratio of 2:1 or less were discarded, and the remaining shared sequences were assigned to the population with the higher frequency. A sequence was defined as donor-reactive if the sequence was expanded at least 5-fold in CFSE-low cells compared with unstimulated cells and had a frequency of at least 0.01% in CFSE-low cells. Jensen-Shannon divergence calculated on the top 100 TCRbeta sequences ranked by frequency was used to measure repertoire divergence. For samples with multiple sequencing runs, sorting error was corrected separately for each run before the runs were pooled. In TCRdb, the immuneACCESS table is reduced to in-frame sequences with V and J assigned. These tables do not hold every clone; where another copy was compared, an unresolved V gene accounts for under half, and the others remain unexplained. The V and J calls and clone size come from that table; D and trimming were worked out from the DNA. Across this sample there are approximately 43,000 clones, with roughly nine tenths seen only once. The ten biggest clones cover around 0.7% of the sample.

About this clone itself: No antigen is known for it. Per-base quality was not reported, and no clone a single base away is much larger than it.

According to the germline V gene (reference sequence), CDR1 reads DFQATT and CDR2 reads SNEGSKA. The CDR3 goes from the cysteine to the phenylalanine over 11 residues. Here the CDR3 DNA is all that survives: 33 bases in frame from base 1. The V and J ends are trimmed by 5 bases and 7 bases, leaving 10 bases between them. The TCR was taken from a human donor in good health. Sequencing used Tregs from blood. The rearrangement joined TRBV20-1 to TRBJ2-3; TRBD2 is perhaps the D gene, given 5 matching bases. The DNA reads TGCAGTGCTTCTGAGGGCCATACGCAGTATTTT. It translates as CSASEGHTQYF.